The subject of this entry is one TCR beta chain. This sample is drawn from a study of shared clonotypes between healthy human individuals. V lost 3 bases, J lost 5 bases, and 11 bases lay in between. This CDR3 contains 13 residues. Germline CDR1 MGHRA, CDR2 YSYEKL. Naive CD8 cells, CD45RO-negative and positively selected for CCR7, excluded terminally differentiated effector memory CD45RA+ cells. Generated by immunoSEQ multiplex PCR, the TCRdb table keeps only in-frame clones and is missing some. The sample holds about 2.2 million clones, about 93% seen once. The rearrangement joins TRBV4-1 to TRBJ2-7; D gene unclear. This clonotype was obtained from a man between 18 and 35 years old in good health. Some clones in this sample may be carry-over from other donors' samples. Input material: naive CD8+ T cells from PBMCs. The CDR3 region has the DNA TGCGCCAGCAGCCAGTTTGTAGCTAACGAGCAGTACTTC. It translates to CASSQFVANEQYF.